Sequencing of this T cell receptor (beta chain) was carried out in a study of siplizumab effects on memory and regulatory T cells. The study, taken as a whole, reports: Alloreactive sequences tracing back to unstimulated CD4+ memory cells were significantly reduced by siplizumab.

Trimming left V 4 bases short and J 4 bases short, with 11 bases between. Germline V gives CDR1 SGHRS, CDR2 YFSETQ. The CDR3 is 13 amino acids. Measured with immunoSEQ multiplex PCR; TCRdb has only the in-frame clones, and not every one. The sample has approximately 65,000 clones; approximately 87% are singletons. In regard to this clone: Its target is not known.

A few donor pairs also had unstimulated CD4+ and CD8+ naive and memory subsets sequenced. The sequence was collected from a human donor in good health. Sequenced input: memory CD4+ T cells sorted from blood. The chain has TRBV5-1 and TRBJ1-1; D not resolved. DNA of the CDR3: TGCGCCAGCAGCCCGGGAGCGACCACTGAAGCTTTCTTT. Its translation: CASSPGATTEAFF.